What follows is one T cell receptor (beta chain) and its context. Its antigen is unknown. These data originate in a study of T cell responses to AZD1222 COVID-19 vaccine. Germline V CDR1 and CDR2: LNHDA, SQIVND (reference sequence). The germline V and J ends were trimmed by 6 bases and 5 bases, with 13 bases remaining between them. This CDR3 has 13 residues. Study-wide results and limits: Following two doses of AZD1222, Spike-specific TCR breadth and depth rose.

Pooling of second doses given at about 4 or about 12 weeks was done. Sequencing was performed with immunoSEQ multiplex PCR; in TCRdb, only in-frame clones are kept and a portion is missing. The data contain around 110,000 clones, roughly nine tenths of them seen just once; the ten biggest clones take up around 1.6%. The material was peripheral blood, obtained 28 days after the second AZD1222 dose. This rearrangement joins TRBV19 to TRBJ1-1, with D possibly matching TRBD1 (6 bases). The source of this sequence is an adult who received the AZD1222 COVID-19 vaccine. CDR3 in amino acids: CASSATGRTEAFF. For the CDR3, the DNA is TGTGCCAGTAGCGCTACAGGGCGGACTGAAGCTTTCTTT.